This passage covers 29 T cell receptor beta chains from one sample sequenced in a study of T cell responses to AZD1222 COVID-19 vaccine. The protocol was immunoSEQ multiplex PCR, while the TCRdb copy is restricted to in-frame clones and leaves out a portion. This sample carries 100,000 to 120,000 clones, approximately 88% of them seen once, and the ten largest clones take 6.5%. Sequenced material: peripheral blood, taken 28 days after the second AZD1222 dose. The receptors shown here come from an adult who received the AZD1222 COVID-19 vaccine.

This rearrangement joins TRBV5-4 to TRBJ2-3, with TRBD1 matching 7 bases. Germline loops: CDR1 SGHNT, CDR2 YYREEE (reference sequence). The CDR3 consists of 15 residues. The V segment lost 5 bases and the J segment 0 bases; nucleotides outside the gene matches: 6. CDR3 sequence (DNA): TGTGCCAGCAGGTTAGGGGGCTATAGCACAGATACGCAGTATTTT. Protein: CASRLGGYSTDTQYF.

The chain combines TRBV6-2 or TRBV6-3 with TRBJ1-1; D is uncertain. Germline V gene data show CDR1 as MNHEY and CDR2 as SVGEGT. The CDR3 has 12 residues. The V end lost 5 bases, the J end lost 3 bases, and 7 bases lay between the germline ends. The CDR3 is CASSHSHTEAFF. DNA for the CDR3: TGTGCCAGCAGTCATTCACACACTGAAGCTTTCTTT.

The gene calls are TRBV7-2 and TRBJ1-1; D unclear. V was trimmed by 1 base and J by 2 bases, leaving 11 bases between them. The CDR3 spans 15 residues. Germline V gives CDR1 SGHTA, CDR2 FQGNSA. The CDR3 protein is CASSLGPTPNTEAFF. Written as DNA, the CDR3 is TGTGCCAGCAGCTTAGGCCCCACACCCAACACTGAAGCTTTCTTT.

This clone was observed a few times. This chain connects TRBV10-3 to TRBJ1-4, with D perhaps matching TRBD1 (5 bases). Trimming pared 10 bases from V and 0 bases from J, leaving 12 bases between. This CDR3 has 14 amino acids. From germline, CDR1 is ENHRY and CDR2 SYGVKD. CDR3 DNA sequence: TGTGCCACCTCGGGGGGAGCAACTAATGAAAAACTGTTTTTT. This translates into CATSGGATNEKLFF.

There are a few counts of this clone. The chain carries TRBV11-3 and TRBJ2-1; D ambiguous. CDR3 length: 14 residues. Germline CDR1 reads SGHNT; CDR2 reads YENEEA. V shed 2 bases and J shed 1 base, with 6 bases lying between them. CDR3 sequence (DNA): TGTGCCAGCAGCTTATCGCAGTCCTACAATGAGCAGTTCTTC. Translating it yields CASSLSQSYNEQFF. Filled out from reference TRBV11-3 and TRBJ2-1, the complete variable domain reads EAGVVQSPRYKIIEKKQPVAFWCNPISGHNTLYWYLQNLGQGPELLIRYENEEAVDDSQLPKDRFSAERLKGVDSTLKIQPAELGDSAVYLCASSLSQSYNEQFFGPGTRLTVL.

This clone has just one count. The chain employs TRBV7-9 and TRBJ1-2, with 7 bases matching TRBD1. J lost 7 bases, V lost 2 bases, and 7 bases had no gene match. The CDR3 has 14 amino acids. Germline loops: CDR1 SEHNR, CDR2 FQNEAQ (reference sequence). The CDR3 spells CASSLPGQPAGYTF. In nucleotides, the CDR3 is TGTGCCAGCAGCTTACCGGGACAGCCCGCTGGCTACACCTTC.

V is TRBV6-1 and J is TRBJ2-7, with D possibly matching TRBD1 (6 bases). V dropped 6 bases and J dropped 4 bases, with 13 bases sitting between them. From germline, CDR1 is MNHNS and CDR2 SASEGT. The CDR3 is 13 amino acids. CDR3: CASRGTQKYEQYF. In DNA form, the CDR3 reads TGTGCCAGCAGGGGGACACAGAAATACGAGCAGTACTTC.

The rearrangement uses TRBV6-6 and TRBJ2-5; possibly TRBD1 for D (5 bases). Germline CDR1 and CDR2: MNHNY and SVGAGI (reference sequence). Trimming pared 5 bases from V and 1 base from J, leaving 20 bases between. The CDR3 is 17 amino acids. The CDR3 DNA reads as TGTGCCAGCAGTCCTTCTTTAGTACAGGCATTCCAAGAGACCCAGTACTTC. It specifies CASSPSLVQAFQETQYF.

Written as DNA, the CDR3 is TGTGCCAGCAGCTTAGGGACAGCAGCAAATGAAAAACTGTTTTTT. Encoded protein: CASSLGTAANEKLFF. This chain uses TRBV7-6 with TRBJ1-4; D possibly corresponds to TRBD1 (6 bases). Trimming pared 1 base from V and 5 bases from J, leaving 11 bases between. Germline CDR1 SGHVS, CDR2 FNYEAQ. This CDR3 region has 15 residues.

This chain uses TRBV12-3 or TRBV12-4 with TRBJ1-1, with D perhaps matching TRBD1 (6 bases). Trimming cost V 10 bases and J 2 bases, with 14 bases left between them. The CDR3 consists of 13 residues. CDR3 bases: TGTGCCACTAAAGGGGGGCCTAACACTGAAGCTTTCTTT. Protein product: CATKGGPNTEAFF.

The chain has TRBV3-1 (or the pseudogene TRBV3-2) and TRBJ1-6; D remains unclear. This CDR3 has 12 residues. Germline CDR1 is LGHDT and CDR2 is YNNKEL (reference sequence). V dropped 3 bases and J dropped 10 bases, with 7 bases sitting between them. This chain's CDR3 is CASSHSHSPLHF. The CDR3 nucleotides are TGTGCCAGCAGCCATTCGCACTCACCCCTCCACTTT.

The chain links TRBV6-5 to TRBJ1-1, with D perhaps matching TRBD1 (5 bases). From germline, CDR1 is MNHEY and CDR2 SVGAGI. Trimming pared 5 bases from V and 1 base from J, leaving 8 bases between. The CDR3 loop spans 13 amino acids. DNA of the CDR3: TGTGCCAGCAGTCACACAGGGAACACTGAAGCTTTCTTT. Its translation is CASSHTGNTEAFF.

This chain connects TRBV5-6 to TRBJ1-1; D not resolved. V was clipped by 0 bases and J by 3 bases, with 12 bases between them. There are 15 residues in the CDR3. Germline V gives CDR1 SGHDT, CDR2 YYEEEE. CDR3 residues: CASSLETQRHTEAFF. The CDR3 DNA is TGTGCCAGCAGCTTGGAAACACAAAGGCACACTGAAGCTTTCTTT.

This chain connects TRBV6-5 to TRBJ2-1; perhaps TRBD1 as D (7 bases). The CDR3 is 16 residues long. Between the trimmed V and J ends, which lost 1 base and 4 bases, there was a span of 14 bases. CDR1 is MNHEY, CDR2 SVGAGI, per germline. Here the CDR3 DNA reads TGTGCCAGCAGTTACTACAGGGGCGGAGGGTACAATGAGCAGTTCTTC. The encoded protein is CASSYYRGGGYNEQFF.

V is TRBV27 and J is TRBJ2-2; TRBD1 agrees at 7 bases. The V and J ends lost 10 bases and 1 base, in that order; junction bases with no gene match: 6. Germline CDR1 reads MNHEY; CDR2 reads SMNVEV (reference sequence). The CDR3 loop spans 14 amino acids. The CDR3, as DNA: TGTGCCACCTCGACAGGGATGAACACCGGGGAGCTGTTTTTT. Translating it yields CATSTGMNTGELFF.

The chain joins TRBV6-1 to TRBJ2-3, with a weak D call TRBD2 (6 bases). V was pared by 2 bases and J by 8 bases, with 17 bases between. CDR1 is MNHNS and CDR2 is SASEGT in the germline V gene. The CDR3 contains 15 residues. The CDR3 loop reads CASSETLDWGGTQYF. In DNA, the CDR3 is TGTGCCAGCAGTGAAACCCTTGACTGGGGAGGTACGCAGTATTTT.

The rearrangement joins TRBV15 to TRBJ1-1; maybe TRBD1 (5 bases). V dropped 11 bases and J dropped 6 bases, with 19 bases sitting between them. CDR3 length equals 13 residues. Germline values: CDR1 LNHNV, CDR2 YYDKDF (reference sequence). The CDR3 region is CASKKGDVAEAFF. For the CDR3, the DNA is TGTGCCTCCAAAAAAGGGGATGTGGCTGAAGCTTTCTTT. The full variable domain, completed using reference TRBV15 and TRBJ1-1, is DAMVIQNPRYQVTQFGKPVTLSCSQTLNHNVMYWYQQKSSQAPKLLFHYYDKDFNNEADTPDNFQSRRPNTSFCFLDIRSPGLGDTAMYLCASKKGDVAEAFFGQGTRLTVV.

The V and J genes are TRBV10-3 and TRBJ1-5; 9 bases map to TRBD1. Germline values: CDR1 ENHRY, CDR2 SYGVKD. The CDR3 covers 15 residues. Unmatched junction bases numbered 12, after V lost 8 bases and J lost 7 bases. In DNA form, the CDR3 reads TGTGCCATCGGGGCTACAGGGGGCGAGGTACAGCCCCAGCATTTT. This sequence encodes CAIGATGGEVQPQHF.

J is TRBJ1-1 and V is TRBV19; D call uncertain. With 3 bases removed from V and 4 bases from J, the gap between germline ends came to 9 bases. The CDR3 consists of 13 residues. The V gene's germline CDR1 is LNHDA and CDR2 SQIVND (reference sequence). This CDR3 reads CASSIGEFTEAFF. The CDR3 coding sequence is TGTGCCAGTAGTATTGGGGAGTTCACTGAAGCTTTCTTT.

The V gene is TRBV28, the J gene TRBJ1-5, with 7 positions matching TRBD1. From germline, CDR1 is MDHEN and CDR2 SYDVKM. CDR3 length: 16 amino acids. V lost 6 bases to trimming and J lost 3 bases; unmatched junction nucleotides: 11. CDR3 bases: TGTGCCAGCAGACCTCACAGGGGTAATTACAATCAGCCCCAGCATTTT. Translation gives CASRPHRGNYNQPQHF. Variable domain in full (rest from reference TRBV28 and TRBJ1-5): DVKVTQSSRYLVKRTGEKVFLECVQDMDHENMFWYRQDPGLGLRLIYFSYDVKMKEKGDIPEGYSVSREKKERFSLILESASTNQTSMYLCASRPHRGNYNQPQHFGDGTRLSIL.

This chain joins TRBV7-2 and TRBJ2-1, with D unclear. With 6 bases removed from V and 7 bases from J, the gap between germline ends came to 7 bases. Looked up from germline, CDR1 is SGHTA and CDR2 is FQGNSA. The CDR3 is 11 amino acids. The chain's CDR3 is CASSPQNEQFF. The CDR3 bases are TGTGCCAGCAGTCCGCAGAATGAGCAGTTCTTC.

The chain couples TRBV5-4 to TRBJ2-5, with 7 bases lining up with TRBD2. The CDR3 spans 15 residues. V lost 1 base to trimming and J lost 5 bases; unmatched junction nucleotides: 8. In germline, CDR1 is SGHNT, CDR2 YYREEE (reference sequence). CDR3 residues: CASSLWGGALETQYF. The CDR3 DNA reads TGTGCCAGCAGCTTGTGGGGGGGTGCGTTGGAGACCCAGTACTTC.

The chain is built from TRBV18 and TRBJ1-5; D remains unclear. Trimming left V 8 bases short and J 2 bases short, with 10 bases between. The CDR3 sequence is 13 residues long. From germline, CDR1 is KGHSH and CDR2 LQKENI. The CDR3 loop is CASTSWGNQPQHF. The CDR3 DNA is TGTGCCAGCACCTCCTGGGGCAATCAGCCCCAGCATTTT. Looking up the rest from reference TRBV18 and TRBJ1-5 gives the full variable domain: NAGVMQNPRHLVRRRGQEARLRCSPMKGHSHVYWYRQLPEEGLKFMVYLQKENIIDESGMPKERFSAEFPKEGPSILRIQQVVRGDSAAYFCASTSWGNQPQHFGDGTRLSIL.

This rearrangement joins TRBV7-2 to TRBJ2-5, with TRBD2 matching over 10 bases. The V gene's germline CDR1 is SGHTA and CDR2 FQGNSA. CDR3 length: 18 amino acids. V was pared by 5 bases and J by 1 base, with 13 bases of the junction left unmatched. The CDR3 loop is CASSIKGNSGGFQETQYF. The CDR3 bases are TGTGCCAGCAGCATAAAAGGGAATAGCGGGGGGTTCCAAGAGACCCAGTACTTC.

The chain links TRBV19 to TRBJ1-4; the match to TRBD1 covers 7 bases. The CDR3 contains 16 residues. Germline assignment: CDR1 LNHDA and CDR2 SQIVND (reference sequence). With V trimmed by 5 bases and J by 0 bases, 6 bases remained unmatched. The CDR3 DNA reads TGTGCCAGTAGTCCGGGGACAGCTGCAACTAATGAAAAACTGTTTTTT. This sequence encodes CASSPGTAATNEKLFF.

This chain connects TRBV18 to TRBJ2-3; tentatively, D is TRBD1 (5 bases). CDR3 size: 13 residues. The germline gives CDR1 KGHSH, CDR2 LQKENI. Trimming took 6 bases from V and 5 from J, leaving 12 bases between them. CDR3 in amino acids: CASSIQGEDTQYF. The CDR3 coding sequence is TGTGCCAGCTCCATTCAAGGGGAAGATACGCAGTATTTT.

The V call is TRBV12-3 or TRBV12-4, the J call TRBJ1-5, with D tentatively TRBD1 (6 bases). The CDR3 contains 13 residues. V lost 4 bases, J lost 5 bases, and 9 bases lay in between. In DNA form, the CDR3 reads TGTGCCAGCAGTTCCGGGGGGCATCAGCCCCAGCATTTT. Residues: CASSSGGHQPQHF.

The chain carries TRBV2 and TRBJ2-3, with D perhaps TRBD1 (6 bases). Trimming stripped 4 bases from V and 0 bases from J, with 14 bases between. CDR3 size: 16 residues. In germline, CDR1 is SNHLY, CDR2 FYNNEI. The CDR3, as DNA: TGTGCCAGCAGTGTATTCGGACAGCCTAGCACAGATACGCAGTATTTT. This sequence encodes CASSVFGQPSTDTQYF.

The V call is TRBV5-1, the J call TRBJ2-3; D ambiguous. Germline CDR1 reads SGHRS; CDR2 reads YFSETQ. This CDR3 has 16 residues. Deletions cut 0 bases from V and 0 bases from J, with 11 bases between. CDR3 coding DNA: TGCGCCAGCAGCTTGGCCGCTTTCGAGAGCACAGATACGCAGTATTTT. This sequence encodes CASSLAAFESTDTQYF.